This entry features one TCR beta chain sequence. This entry is derived from a study of CDR3 diversity in severe acne. MiXCR, run by TCRdb on the PCR reads, gives a single entry per CDR3 protein. The sample shows 84,000 or so distinct CDR3 sequences, 45% to 55% of them seen only once. The TCR was taken from a male donor in good health, serving as a control. Sequences were obtained from blood.

The CDR3 bases are TGCAGTGCTTCAGGGGGCACTGAAGCTTTCTTT. Translation gives CSASGGTEAFF. This rearrangement joins TRBV20-1 to TRBJ1-1; 7 positions match TRBD1. This CDR3 is 11 amino acids long. V shed 5 bases, J shed 4 bases, and the junction held 1 base outside the gene matches. Per germline, CDR1 DFQATT and CDR2 SNEGSKA (reference sequence).